This entry lists 10 T cell receptor beta chains sequenced from one sample in a study of T cell responses to AZD1222 COVID-19 vaccine. The data were produced by immunoSEQ multiplex PCR, yet TCRdb's version contains in-frame clones alone and is incomplete. The table has roughly 100,000 clones, 89% seen once; the top ten hold around 19%. This specimen consisted of peripheral blood, obtained on day 0 of AZD1222 vaccination. All receptors come from an adult in good health.

The chain uses TRBV11-2 and TRBJ2-5; the D is unclear. Germline V gives CDR1 SGHAT, CDR2 FQNNGV. This CDR3 has 13 residues. Trimming shortened V by 3 bases and J by 3 bases, and 8 bases separated the two germline ends. The CDR3 DNA reads as TGTGCCAGCAGCTTCGCACAGAAAGAGACCCAGTACTTC. Its protein product is CASSFAQKETQYF.

This sequence joins TRBV2 and TRBJ1-2, with 10 bases lining up with TRBD1. Trimming took 0 bases from V and 8 from J; bases not matched to a gene: 15. CDR1 SNHLY and CDR2 FYNNEI come from the germline V gene. The CDR3 consists of 18 residues. The CDR3 coding sequence is TGTGCCAGCAGTGAAGCAACCTCGAAGACAGGGGGCTTGAGGGGCTACACCTTC. Its translation: CASSEATSKTGGLRGYTF. Based on the CDR3 plus reference TRBV2 and TRBJ1-2, the full variable domain is EPEVTQTPSHQVTQMGQEVILRCVPISNHLYFYWYRQILGQKVEFLVSFYNNEISEKSEIFDDQFSVERPDGSNFTLKIRSTKLEDSAMYFCASSEATSKTGGLRGYTFGSGTRLTVV.

This chain joins TRBV5-1 and TRBJ2-7, with TRBD2 as a possible D gene (7 bases). The CDR3 spans 17 residues. Germline CDR1 is SGHRS and CDR2 is YFSETQ. With 4 bases removed from V and 3 bases from J, the gap between germline ends came to 23 bases. CDR3 sequence reads: CASSGAASGGAVYEQYF. In nucleotides, the CDR3 is TGCGCCAGCAGCGGGGCGGCTAGTGGGGGGGCCGTCTACGAGCAGTACTTC. Full variable domain (outside the CDR3, taken from reference TRBV5-1 and TRBJ2-7): KAGVTQTPRYLIKTRGQQVTLSCSPISGHRSVSWYQQTPGQGLQFLFEYFSETQRNKGNFPGRFSGRQFSNSRSEMNVSTLELGDSALYLCASSGAASGGAVYEQYFGPGTRLTVT.

The genes are TRBV3-1 (or the pseudogene TRBV3-2) and TRBJ2-5; a weak D match, TRBD2 (5 bases). The CDR3 consists of 19 residues. The V gene's germline CDR1 is LGHDT and CDR2 YNNKEL (reference sequence). The ends were cut back, 3 bases at V and 7 bases at J, with 30 bases in the middle. The CDR3 spells CASSQGESGFRGLKGTQYF. As DNA, the CDR3 is TGTGCCAGCAGCCAGGGTGAGTCGGGATTTCGAGGCCTAAAAGGGACCCAGTACTTC.

This clone was counted only a few times. The same CDR3 arises from other DNA sequences in this sample as well. The rearrangement links TRBV5-1 to TRBJ1-3; 7 positions agree with TRBD1. This CDR3 has 16 residues. The germline gives CDR1 SGHRS, CDR2 YFSETQ. V lost 1 base to trimming and J lost 0 bases; unmatched junction nucleotides: 4. CDR3 in DNA: TGCGCCAGCAGCTTGACAGGGGACCCCTCTGGAAACACCATATATTTT. Amino acid sequence: CASSLTGDPSGNTIYF.

V and J are TRBV5-1 and TRBJ2-1; the D call may be TRBD1 or TRBD2 (5 bases each). The V end was cut by 0 bases, the J end by 4 bases, with 11 bases between. Per the germline V gene, CDR1 is SGHRS and CDR2 is YFSETQ. The CDR3 spans 15 residues. The chain's CDR3 is CASSLAGGGYNEQFF. CDR3 nucleotides: TGCGCCAGCAGCTTGGCCGGTGGGGGTTACAATGAGCAGTTCTTC.

The chain uses TRBV27 and TRBJ2-7; D is perhaps TRBD1 (6 bases). This CDR3 comprises 16 residues. V was trimmed by 5 bases and J by 0 bases, leaving 17 bases between them. The germline gives CDR1 MNHEY, CDR2 SMNVEV (reference sequence). The DNA for the CDR3 is TGTGCCAGCAGTAGAGGGTTGGACAGCCTCTCCTACGAGCAGTACTTC. It is translated as CASSRGLDSLSYEQYF.

The CDR3 is CASSLAQNEQFF. CDR3 sequence (DNA): TGCGCCAGCAGCTTGGCCCAGAATGAGCAGTTCTTC. V and J are TRBV5-1 and TRBJ2-1, with D hard to call. Germline V gene sequence: CDR1 SGHRS, CDR2 YFSETQ. V dropped 0 bases and J dropped 7 bases, with 5 bases sitting between them. CDR3 length: 12 residues.

The CDR3 region has the DNA TGTGCCAGCAGCGTAGTTGGGGACACCTACGAGCAGTACTTC. Protein sequence: CASSVVGDTYEQYF. The genes are TRBV9 and TRBJ2-7; D is possibly TRBD1 (6 bases). This CDR3 region has 14 residues. The V end lost 0 bases, the J end lost 2 bases, and 9 bases lay between the germline ends. Looked up from germline, CDR1 is SGDLS and CDR2 is YYNGEE.

The chain couples TRBV18 to TRBJ2-6; 8 nucleotides align to TRBD1. Germline CDR1 and CDR2: KGHSH and LQKENI. The J segment lost 2 bases and the V segment lost 3 bases, leaving 9 bases of the junction unmatched. This CDR3 comprises 18 residues. CDR3 nucleotides: TGTGCCAGCTCACCCCGAAGGACAGGGCTGGCTGGGGCCAACGTCCTGACTTTC. Amino acid sequence: CASSPRRTGLAGANVLTF.